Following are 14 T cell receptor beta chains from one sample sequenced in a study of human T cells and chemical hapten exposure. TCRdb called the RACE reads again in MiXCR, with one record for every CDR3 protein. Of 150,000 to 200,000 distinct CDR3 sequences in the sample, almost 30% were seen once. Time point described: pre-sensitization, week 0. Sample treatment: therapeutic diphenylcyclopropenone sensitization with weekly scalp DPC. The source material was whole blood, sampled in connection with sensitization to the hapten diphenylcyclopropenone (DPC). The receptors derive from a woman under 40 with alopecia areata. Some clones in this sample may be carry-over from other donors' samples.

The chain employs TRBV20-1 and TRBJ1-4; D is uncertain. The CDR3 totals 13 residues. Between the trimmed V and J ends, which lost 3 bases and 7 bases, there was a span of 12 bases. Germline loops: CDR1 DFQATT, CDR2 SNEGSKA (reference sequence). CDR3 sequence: CSARRSKGEKLFF. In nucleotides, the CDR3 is TGCAGTGCTAGGCGGTCGAAAGGTGAAAAACTGTTTTTT.

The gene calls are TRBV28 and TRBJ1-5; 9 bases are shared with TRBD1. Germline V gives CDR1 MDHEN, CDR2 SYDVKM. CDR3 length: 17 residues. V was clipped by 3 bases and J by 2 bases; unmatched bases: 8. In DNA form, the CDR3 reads TGTGCCAGCAGTTTGTCACAGGGGGCAGGGGGCAATCAGCCCCAGCATTTT. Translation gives CASSLSQGAGGNQPQHF.

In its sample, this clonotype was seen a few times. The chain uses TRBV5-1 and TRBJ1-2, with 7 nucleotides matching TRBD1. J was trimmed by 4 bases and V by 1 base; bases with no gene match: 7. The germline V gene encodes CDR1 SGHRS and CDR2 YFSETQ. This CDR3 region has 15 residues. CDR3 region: CASSLTGTEFYGYTF. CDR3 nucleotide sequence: TGCGCCAGCAGCTTGACCGGGACAGAATTCTATGGCTACACCTTC. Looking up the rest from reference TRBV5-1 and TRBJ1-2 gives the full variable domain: KAGVTQTPRYLIKTRGQQVTLSCSPISGHRSVSWYQQTPGQGLQFLFEYFSETQRNKGNFPGRFSGRQFSNSRSEMNVSTLELGDSALYLCASSLTGTEFYGYTFGSGTRLTVV.

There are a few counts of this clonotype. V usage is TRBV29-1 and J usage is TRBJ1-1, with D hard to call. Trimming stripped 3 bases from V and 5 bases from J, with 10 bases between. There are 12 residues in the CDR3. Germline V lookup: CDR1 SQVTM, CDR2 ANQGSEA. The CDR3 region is CSVEAGRTEAFF. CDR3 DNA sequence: TGCAGCGTTGAGGCGGGAAGGACTGAAGCTTTCTTT.

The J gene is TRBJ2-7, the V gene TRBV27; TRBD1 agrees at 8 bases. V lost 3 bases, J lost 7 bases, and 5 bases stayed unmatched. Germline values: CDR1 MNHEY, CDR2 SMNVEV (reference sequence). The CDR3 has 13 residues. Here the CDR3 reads CASSFGDRREQYF. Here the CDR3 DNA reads TGTGCCAGCAGTTTCGGGGACAGGAGGGAGCAGTACTTC.

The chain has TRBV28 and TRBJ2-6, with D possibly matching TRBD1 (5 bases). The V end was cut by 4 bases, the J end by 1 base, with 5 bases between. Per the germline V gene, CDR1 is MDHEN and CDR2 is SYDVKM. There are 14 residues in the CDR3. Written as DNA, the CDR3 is TGTGCCAGCAGTTGGACATCTGGGGCCAACGTCCTGACTTTC. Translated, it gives CASSWTSGANVLTF. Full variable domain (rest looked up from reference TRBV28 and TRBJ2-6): DVKVTQSSRYLVKRTGEKVFLECVQDMDHENMFWYRQDPGLGLRLIYFSYDVKMKEKGDIPEGYSVSREKKERFSLILESASTNQTSMYLCASSWTSGANVLTFGAGSRLTVL.

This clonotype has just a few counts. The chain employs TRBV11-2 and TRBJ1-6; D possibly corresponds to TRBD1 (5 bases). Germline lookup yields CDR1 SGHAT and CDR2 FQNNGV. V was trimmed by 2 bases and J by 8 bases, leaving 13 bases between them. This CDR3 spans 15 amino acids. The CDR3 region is CASSLRGRFDSPLHF. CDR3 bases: TGTGCCAGCAGCTTAAGGGGTAGATTCGATTCACCCCTCCACTTT.

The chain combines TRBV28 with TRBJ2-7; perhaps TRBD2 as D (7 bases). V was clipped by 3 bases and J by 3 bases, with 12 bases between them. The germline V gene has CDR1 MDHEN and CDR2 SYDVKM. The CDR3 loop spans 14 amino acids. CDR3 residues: CASSFGGAYYEQYF. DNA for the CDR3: TGTGCCAGCAGTTTTGGGGGGGCGTACTACGAGCAGTACTTC.

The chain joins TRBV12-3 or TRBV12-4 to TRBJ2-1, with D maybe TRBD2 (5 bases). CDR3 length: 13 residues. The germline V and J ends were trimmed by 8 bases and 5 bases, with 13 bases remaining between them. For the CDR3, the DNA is TGTGCCAGCGAGCTAGCTGTAAACAATGAGCAGTTCTTC. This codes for CASELAVNNEQFF.

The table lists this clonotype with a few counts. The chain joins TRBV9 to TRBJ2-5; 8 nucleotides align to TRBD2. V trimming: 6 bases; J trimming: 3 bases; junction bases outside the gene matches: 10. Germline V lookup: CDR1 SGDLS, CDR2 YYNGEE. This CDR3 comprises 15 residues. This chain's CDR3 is CASNPSGLGEETQYF. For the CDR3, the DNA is TGTGCCAGCAACCCTAGCGGGCTGGGCGAAGAGACCCAGTACTTC.

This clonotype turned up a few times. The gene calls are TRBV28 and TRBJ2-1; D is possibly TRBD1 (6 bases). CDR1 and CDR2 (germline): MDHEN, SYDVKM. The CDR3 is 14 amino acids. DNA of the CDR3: TGTGCAAGCCAGCCAGGGGCCCTCTACAATGAGCAGTTCTTC. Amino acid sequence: CASQPGALYNEQFF.

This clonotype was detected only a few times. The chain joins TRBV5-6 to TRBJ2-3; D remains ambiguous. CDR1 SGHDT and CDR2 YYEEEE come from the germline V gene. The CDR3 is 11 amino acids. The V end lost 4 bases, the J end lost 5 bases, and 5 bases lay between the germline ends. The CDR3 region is CASSHGDTQYF. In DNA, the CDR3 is TGTGCCAGCAGCCACGGAGATACGCAGTATTTT.

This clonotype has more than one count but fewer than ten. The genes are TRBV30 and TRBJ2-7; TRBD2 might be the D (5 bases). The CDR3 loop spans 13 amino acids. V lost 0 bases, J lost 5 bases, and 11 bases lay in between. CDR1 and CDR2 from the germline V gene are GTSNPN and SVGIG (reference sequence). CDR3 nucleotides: TGTGCCTGGAGTGTACTAGGAGCGGACGAGCAGTACTTC. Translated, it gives CAWSVLGADEQYF.

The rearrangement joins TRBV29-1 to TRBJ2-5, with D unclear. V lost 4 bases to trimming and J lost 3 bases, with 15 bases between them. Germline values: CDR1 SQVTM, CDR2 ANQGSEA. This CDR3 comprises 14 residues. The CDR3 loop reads CSVADREREETQYF. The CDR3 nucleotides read TGCAGCGTTGCTGATCGCGAAAGAGAAGAGACCCAGTACTTC.